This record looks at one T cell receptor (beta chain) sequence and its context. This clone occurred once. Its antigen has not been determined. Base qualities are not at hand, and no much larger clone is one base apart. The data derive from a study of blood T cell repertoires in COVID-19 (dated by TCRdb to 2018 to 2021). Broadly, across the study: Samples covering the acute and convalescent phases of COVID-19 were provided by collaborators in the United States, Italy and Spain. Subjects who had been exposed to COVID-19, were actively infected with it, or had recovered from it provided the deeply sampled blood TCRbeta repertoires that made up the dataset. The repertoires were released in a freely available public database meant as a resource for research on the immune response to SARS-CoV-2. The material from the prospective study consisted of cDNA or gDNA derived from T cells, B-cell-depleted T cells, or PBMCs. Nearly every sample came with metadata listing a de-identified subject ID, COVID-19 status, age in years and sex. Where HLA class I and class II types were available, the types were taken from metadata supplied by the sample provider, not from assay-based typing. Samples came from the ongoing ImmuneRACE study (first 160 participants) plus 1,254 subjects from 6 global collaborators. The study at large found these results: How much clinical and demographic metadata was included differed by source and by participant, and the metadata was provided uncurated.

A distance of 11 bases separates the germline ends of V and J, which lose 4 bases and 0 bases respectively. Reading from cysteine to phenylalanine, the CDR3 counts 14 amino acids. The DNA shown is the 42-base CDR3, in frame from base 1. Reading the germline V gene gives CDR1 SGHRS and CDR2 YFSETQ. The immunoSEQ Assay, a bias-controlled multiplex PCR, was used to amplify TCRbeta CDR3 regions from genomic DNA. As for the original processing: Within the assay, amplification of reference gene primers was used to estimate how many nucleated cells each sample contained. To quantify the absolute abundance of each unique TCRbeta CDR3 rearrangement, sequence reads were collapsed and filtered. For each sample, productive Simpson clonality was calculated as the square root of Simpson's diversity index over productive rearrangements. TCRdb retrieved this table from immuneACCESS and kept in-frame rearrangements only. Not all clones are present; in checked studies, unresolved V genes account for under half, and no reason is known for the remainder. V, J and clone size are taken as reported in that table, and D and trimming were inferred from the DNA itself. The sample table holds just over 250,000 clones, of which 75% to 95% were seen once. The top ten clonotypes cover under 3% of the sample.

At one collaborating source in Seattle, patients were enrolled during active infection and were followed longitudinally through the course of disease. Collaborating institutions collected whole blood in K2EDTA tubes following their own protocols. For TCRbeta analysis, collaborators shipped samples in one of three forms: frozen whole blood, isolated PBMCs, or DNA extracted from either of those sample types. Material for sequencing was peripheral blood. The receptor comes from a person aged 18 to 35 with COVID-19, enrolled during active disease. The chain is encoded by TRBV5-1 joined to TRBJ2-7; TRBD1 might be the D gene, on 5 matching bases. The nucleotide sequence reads TGCGCCAGCAGCACACAGGTTACCTCCTACGAGCAGTACTTC. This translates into CASSTQVTSYEQYF.